Below, 31 T cell receptor beta chains from the same sample are listed, as sequenced in a study of blood T cell repertoires in COVID-19. Assay used: immunoSEQ multiplex PCR; TCRdb lists only in-frame clones, some missing. Seen here are roughly 300,000 clones, around 87% observed once, and the top ten hold approximately 8.1%. The sequenced material came from peripheral blood. All receptors derive from a woman aged 45-60 years who had recovered from COVID-19.

The chain links TRBV9 to TRBJ1-3; D is undetermined. Germline CDR1 reads SGDLS; CDR2 reads YYNGEE. CDR3 length equals 13 residues. V was cut by 3 bases and J by 0 bases, with 4 bases left in between. In nucleotides, the CDR3 is TGTGCCAGCAGCGCGGGCTCTGGAAACACCATATATTTT. Its translation: CASSAGSGNTIYF.

V usage is TRBV5-1 and J usage is TRBJ2-2; 10 bases match TRBD1. CDR1 is SGHRS, CDR2 YFSETQ, per germline. The CDR3 contains 16 residues. V was pared by 2 bases and J by 6 bases, with 7 bases of the junction left unmatched. The CDR3: CASSLGTGVLAGELFF. The CDR3 region has the DNA TGCGCCAGCAGCTTAGGGACAGGGGTATTGGCCGGGGAGCTGTTTTTT. The whole variable domain, filled in from reference TRBV5-1 and TRBJ2-2, reads KAGVTQTPRYLIKTRGQQVTLSCSPISGHRSVSWYQQTPGQGLQFLFEYFSETQRNKGNFPGRFSGRQFSNSRSEMNVSTLELGDSALYLCASSLGTGVLAGELFFGEGSRLTVL.

V is TRBV15 and J is TRBJ1-3, with 7 bases aligning to TRBD1. With V trimmed by 3 bases and J by 5 bases, 7 bases remained unmatched. The germline gives CDR1 LNHNV, CDR2 YYDKDF (reference sequence). The CDR3 has 15 amino acids. CDR3 DNA: TGTGCCACCAGCAGGCCAGGGGACAGAAGAAACACCATATATTTT. This translates into CATSRPGDRRNTIYF.

This chain uses TRBV7-9 with TRBJ2-2; a weak D match, TRBD1 (6 bases). CDR3 size: 15 residues. Looked up from germline, CDR1 is SEHNR and CDR2 is FQNEAQ (reference sequence). Trimming cost V 4 bases and J 0 bases, with 9 bases left between them. This chain's CDR3 is CASSSGTTNTGELFF. CDR3 bases: TGTGCCAGCAGCTCCGGGACAACGAACACCGGGGAGCTGTTTTTT.

DNA of the CDR3: TGCGCCAGCAGCTTGGCATACGGGTCGAACACCGGGGAGCTGTTTTTT. As protein: CASSLAYGSNTGELFF. This chain uses TRBV5-1 with TRBJ2-2; D is uncertain. Trimming took off 0 bases at V and 0 bases at J, with 9 bases between the two ends. The germline V gene encodes CDR1 SGHRS and CDR2 YFSETQ. This CDR3 comprises 16 residues.

This chain connects TRBV28 to TRBJ2-5; D is perhaps TRBD1 (6 bases). Trimming pared 2 bases from V and 5 bases from J, leaving 6 bases between. This CDR3 has 12 residues. The germline V gene encodes CDR1 MDHEN and CDR2 SYDVKM. CDR3: CASSLQGETQYF. DNA for the CDR3: TGTGCCAGCAGTTTACAGGGGGAGACCCAGTACTTC.

V and J are TRBV2 and TRBJ2-4, with D tentatively TRBD2 (6 bases). This CDR3 comprises 14 residues. Trimming removed 9 bases at V and 0 bases at J, with 12 bases between. CDR1 and CDR2 (germline): SNHLY, FYNNEI. The CDR3 loop is CARGGDRAKNIQYF. CDR3 nucleotide sequence: TGTGCCAGGGGGGGAGACAGAGCCAAAAACATTCAGTACTTC.

This clone was counted a few times. The rearrangement joins TRBV28 to TRBJ2-7; 9 bases fit TRBD1. This CDR3 region has 15 residues. Unmatched junction bases numbered 5, after V lost 2 bases and J lost 3 bases. From germline, CDR1 is MDHEN and CDR2 SYDVKM. The DNA for the CDR3 is TGTGCCAGCAGTTTACCGAGACAGGGGGTCTACGAGCAGTACTTC. Residues: CASSLPRQGVYEQYF.

In this sample, this clone turned up a few times. The gene calls are TRBV29-1 and TRBJ2-1; maybe TRBD2 (6 bases). Per the germline V gene, CDR1 is SQVTM and CDR2 is ANQGSEA. Between the trimmed V and J ends, which lost 2 bases and 5 bases, there was a span of 10 bases. The length of the CDR3 is 13 residues. The chain's CDR3 is CSVESLAHNEQFF. Written as DNA, the CDR3 is TGCAGCGTTGAATCGCTAGCGCACAATGAGCAGTTCTTC.

CDR3 DNA: TGTGCCAGCTCACCACCGAGTGCGACTAGCGCCTACGAGCAGTACTTC. This codes for CASSPPSATSAYEQYF. The J gene is TRBJ2-7, the V gene TRBV18; 8 bases are shared with TRBD2. The J segment lost 2 bases and the V segment lost 0 bases, leaving 6 bases of the junction unmatched. The CDR3 runs to 16 residues. CDR1 is KGHSH, CDR2 LQKENI, per germline.

This rearrangement joins TRBV5-1 to TRBJ2-1; D is unresolved. With 1 base removed from V and 6 bases from J, the gap between germline ends came to 14 bases. CDR1 is SGHRS and CDR2 is YFSETQ in the germline V gene. The CDR3 has 15 amino acids. The CDR3 here is CASSLHALEPNEQFF. In nucleotides, the CDR3 is TGCGCCAGCAGCTTGCACGCCCTGGAGCCCAATGAGCAGTTCTTC.

The rearrangement joins TRBV5-6 to TRBJ1-5; 7 bases line up with TRBD1. The CDR3 spans 15 residues. Germline V lookup: CDR1 SGHDT, CDR2 YYEEEE. V was clipped by 4 bases and J by 2 bases; unmatched bases: 6. The CDR3 bases are TGTGCCAGCAGCACTGACAGGGAGGGCAATCAGCCCCAGCATTTT. Its protein product is CASSTDREGNQPQHF. Supplemented by reference TRBV5-6 and TRBJ1-5, the full variable domain reads DAGVTQSPTHLIKTRGQQVTLRCSPKSGHDTVSWYQQALGQGPQFIFQYYEEEERQRGNFPDRFSGHQFPNYSSELNVNALLLGDSALYLCASSTDREGNQPQHFGDGTRLSIL.

In its sample, this clone was seen once. V and J are TRBV10-3 and TRBJ2-1, with D possibly matching TRBD2 (7 bases). V gave up 8 bases and J gave up 6 bases, with 14 bases separating them. Per germline, CDR1 ENHRY and CDR2 SYGVKD. The CDR3 sequence is 13 residues long. This CDR3 reads CAIGQGGGNEQFF. Here the CDR3 DNA reads TGTGCCATCGGCCAGGGAGGGGGCAATGAGCAGTTCTTC.

The chain combines TRBV28 with TRBJ2-2, with D maybe TRBD1 (6 bases). The CDR3 length is 15 residues. Germline V gene data show CDR1 as MDHEN and CDR2 as SYDVKM. The V end lost 6 bases, the J end lost 4 bases, and 15 bases lay between the germline ends. The CDR3 sequence is CASRKGGGGTGELFF. DNA of the CDR3: TGTGCCAGCAGAAAAGGGGGTGGCGGCACCGGGGAGCTGTTTTTT. The variable domain in full, with the rest retrieved from reference TRBV28 and TRBJ2-2, is DVKVTQSSRYLVKRTGEKVFLECVQDMDHENMFWYRQDPGLGLRLIYFSYDVKMKEKGDIPEGYSVSREKKERFSLILESASTNQTSMYLCASRKGGGGTGELFFGEGSRLTVL.

This clone was recorded only once. V and J are TRBV10-3 and TRBJ2-7, with a weak D call TRBD1 (6 bases). The V end was cut by 7 bases, the J end by 0 bases, with 13 bases between. Germline-derived CDR1 and CDR2 are ENHRY and SYGVKD. The CDR3 runs 14 residues. The CDR3, as DNA: TGTGCCATCACCCAGGGGCTTGCCTCCTACGAGCAGTACTTC. Amino acids: CAITQGLASYEQYF.

On this clone: The identical CDR3 is also encoded by other nucleotide sequences in the sample. This sequence joins TRBV4-1 and TRBJ1-5; TRBD1 might be the D (6 bases). This CDR3 is 16 amino acids long. Germline V gene data show CDR1 as MGHRA and CDR2 as YSYEKL. The V gene lost 0 bases and the J gene lost 3 bases, with 12 bases spanning the gap. The CDR3 DNA follows: TGCGCCAGCAGCCAAGACCCCGGGACACCCAATCAGCCCCAGCATTTT. Its protein product is CASSQDPGTPNQPQHF.

The rearrangement uses TRBV5-1 and TRBJ1-2; TRBD1 aligns across 8 bases. Trimming took 4 bases from V and 7 from J; bases not matched to a gene: 18. Germline CDR1 SGHRS, CDR2 YFSETQ. CDR3 size: 17 residues. CDR3 region: CASSPTPDRAVLSGYTF. Written as DNA, the CDR3 is TGCGCCAGCAGCCCGACCCCGGACAGGGCAGTTCTGAGTGGCTACACCTTC.

This chain uses TRBV7-2 with TRBJ2-1; TRBD1 is a possible D gene (6 bases). Trimming took off 2 bases at V and 4 bases at J, with 9 bases between the two ends. There are 14 residues in the CDR3. CDR1 and CDR2 (germline): SGHTA, FQGNSA. As DNA, the CDR3 is TGTGCCAGCAGCTTAAGGGGGACGTACAATGAGCAGTTCTTC. It specifies CASSLRGTYNEQFF.

With regard to this clone: The sample carries other DNA sequences with the same CDR3. V and J are TRBV9 and TRBJ1-3; 8 nucleotides align to TRBD1. Germline CDR1 SGDLS, CDR2 YYNGEE. With 2 bases clipped from V and 0 bases from J, the junction kept 7 bases outside the gene matches. This CDR3 is built from 17 residues. This chain's CDR3 is CASSVGTGGNSGNTIYF. The DNA for the CDR3 is TGTGCCAGCAGCGTGGGGACAGGAGGAAACTCTGGAAACACCATATATTTT.

The V and J genes are TRBV29-1 and TRBJ2-3, with TRBD2 identical over 7 bases. The germline gives CDR1 SQVTM, CDR2 ANQGSEA. The CDR3 runs 12 residues. Written as DNA, the CDR3 is TGCAGTGCGCGGGGGAGCGCAGATACGCAGTATTTT. The encoded protein is CSARGSADTQYF.

This chain connects TRBV2 to TRBJ1-1; D perhaps matches TRBD1 (5 bases). Trimming shortened V by 5 bases and J by 5 bases, and 9 bases separated the two germline ends. The CDR3 is 12 residues long. Germline CDR1 and CDR2: SNHLY and FYNNEI. The CDR3 is CASSSGLTEAFF. CDR3 sequence (DNA): TGTGCCAGCAGTTCAGGGTTGACTGAAGCTTTCTTT. The entire variable domain, with the rest obtained from reference TRBV2 and TRBJ1-1, is as follows: EPEVTQTPSHQVTQMGQEVILRCVPISNHLYFYWYRQILGQKVEFLVSFYNNEISEKSEIFDDQFSVERPDGSNFTLKIRSTKLEDSAMYFCASSSGLTEAFFGQGTRLTVV.

V usage is TRBV5-4 and J usage is TRBJ2-5, with a weak D call TRBD1 (5 bases). The germline V gene has CDR1 SGHNT and CDR2 YYREEE (reference sequence). This CDR3 has 15 amino acids. Trimming pared 2 bases from V and 2 bases from J, leaving 13 bases between. Here the CDR3 reads CASSFIGQPQETQYF. The CDR3, as DNA: TGTGCCAGCAGCTTCATCGGACAACCACAAGAGACCCAGTACTTC.

The chain joins TRBV11-3 to TRBJ2-1; 8 nucleotides match TRBD1. Unmatched junction bases numbered 2, after V lost 3 bases and J lost 7 bases. Germline V gene lookup returns CDR1 SGHNT and CDR2 YENEEA. This CDR3 has 13 residues. CDR3 nucleotides: TGTGCCAGCAGCTTGACAGGGGCGAATGAGCAGTTCTTC. Protein sequence: CASSLTGANEQFF.

The sample holds one count of this clone. The chain has TRBV6-2 or TRBV6-3 and TRBJ1-5; 7 nucleotides align to TRBD1. The V and J ends lost 5 bases and 6 bases, in that order; junction bases with no gene match: 4. Germline CDR1 is MNHEY and CDR2 is SVGEGT. There are 13 residues in the CDR3. The CDR3 bases are TGTGCCAGCAGTAACAGGGGAACTCAGCCCCAGCATTTT. It translates to CASSNRGTQPQHF.

The chain's CDR3 is CASSQDPGNQPQHF. CDR3 DNA sequence: TGTGCCAGCAGCCAAGACCCCGGGAATCAGCCCCAGCATTTT. The gene calls are TRBV3-1 (or the pseudogene TRBV3-2) and TRBJ1-5; D remains ambiguous. Germline CDR1 is LGHDT and CDR2 is YNNKEL (reference sequence). The CDR3 runs 14 residues. V was pared by 0 bases and J by 4 bases, with 7 bases between.

The V call is TRBV9, the J call TRBJ1-3; the D is unclear. Germline CDR1 is SGDLS and CDR2 is YYNGEE. The ends were cut back, 0 bases at V and 2 bases at J, with 18 bases in the middle. The CDR3 consists of 18 residues. The CDR3 DNA sequence: TGTGCCAGCAGCGTAGGGTTTAATCTTGCTATGGCTGGAAACACCATATATTTT. As protein: CASSVGFNLAMAGNTIYF.

The chain combines TRBV19 with TRBJ2-2, with no clear D. With 2 bases removed from V and 0 bases from J, the gap between germline ends came to 7 bases. This CDR3 spans 15 amino acids. The germline gives CDR1 LNHDA, CDR2 SQIVND (reference sequence). For the CDR3, the DNA is TGTGCCAGTAGTATATCGCGCGCGAACACCGGGGAGCTGTTTTTT. Protein product: CASSISRANTGELFF.

This chain uses TRBV3-1 (or the pseudogene TRBV3-2) with TRBJ2-1, with 7 positions matching TRBD1. Trimming at V came to 4 bases and at J to 7 bases, leaving 7 bases not matched to a gene. This CDR3 region has 14 residues. Germline loops: CDR1 LGHDT, CDR2 YNNKEL (reference sequence). CDR3 DNA: TGTGCCAGCAGCCTACCGGGACAGAAGAATGAGCAGTTCTTC. Translation: CASSLPGQKNEQFF.

The CDR3 DNA reads TGTGCCAGTAGTAGACAGACAAATTCCTACGAGCAGTACTTC. Amino acid sequence: CASSRQTNSYEQYF. This chain connects TRBV19 to TRBJ2-7; perhaps TRBD1 as D (5 bases). The germline gives CDR1 LNHDA, CDR2 SQIVND (reference sequence). The CDR3 contains 14 residues. V lost 4 bases to trimming and J lost 1 base, with 11 bases between them.

This sequence joins TRBV11-2 and TRBJ2-5; D is unresolved. CDR3 length: 13 residues. Germline V lookup: CDR1 SGHAT, CDR2 FQNNGV. Between the trimmed V and J ends, which lost 3 bases and 4 bases, there was a span of 9 bases. The CDR3 coding sequence is TGTGCCAGCAGCTTTACCAGAGGAGAGACCCAGTACTTC. Translation gives CASSFTRGETQYF.

This chain's CDR3 is CASSLGGSNSPLHF. CDR3 nucleotide sequence: TGTGCCAGCAGCTTAGGGGGGAGCAATTCACCCCTCCACTTT. The rearrangement uses TRBV13 and TRBJ1-6; D remains ambiguous. The CDR3 spans 14 residues. CDR1 PRHDT and CDR2 FYEKMQ come from the germline V gene (reference sequence). Trimming shortened V by 0 bases and J by 7 bases, and 7 bases separated the two germline ends.